The clone carrying this TCR beta chain appeared many times. What it binds is unknown. This record belongs to a study of T-cell memory formation after mild COVID-19. Study summary: TCR clusters were mostly confined to one donor each.

Regarding the study as a whole: Contracting clones, day 15 to 85, had balanced CD4/CD8, and later expanders favored CD4+. Nothing showed for sure that second-wave clones peaking on day 37 were SARS-CoV-2 specific.

CDR3 length: 14 residues. Germline V lookup: CDR1 LNHDA, CDR2 SQIVND (reference sequence). Trimming took off 8 bases at V and 4 bases at J, with 14 bases between the two ends. TCRdb fed the 5' RACE reads into MiXCR, producing one record per CDR3 protein. This table holds approximately 400,000 distinct CDR3 sequences, 24% found once. This chain joins TRBV19 and TRBJ2-2, with D perhaps matching TRBD1 (6 bases). Sequenced input: PBMCs or a T cell subset sorted from them (not recorded which). The sequence was collected from an adult woman who had mild COVID-19 (a few samples of this study predate the infection). Cell type and time point are not known. The CDR3 loop is CASYGQSGTGELFF. CDR3 bases: TGTGCCAGTTACGGACAGAGCGGCACCGGGGAGCTGTTTTTT.